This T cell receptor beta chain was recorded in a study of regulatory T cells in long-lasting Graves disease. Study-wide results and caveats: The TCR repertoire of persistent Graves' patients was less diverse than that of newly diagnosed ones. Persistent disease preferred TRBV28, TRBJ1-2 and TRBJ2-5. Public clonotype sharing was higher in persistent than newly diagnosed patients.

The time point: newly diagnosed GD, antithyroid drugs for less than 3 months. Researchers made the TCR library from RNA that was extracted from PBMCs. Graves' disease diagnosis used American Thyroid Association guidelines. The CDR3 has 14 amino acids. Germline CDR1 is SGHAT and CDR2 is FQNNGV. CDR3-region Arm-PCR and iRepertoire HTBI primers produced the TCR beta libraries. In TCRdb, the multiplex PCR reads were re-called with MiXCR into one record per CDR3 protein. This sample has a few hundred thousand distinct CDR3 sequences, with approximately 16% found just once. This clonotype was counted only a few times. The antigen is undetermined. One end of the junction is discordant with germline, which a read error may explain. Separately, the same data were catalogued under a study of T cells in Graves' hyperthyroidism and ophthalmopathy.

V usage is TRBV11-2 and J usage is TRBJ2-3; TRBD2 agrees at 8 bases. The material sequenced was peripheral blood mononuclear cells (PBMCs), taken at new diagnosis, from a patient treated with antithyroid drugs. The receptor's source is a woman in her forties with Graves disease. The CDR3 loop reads CASSQSTGGTEASF. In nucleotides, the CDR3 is TGTGCCAGCAGCCAATCAACGGGGGGGACTGAAGCTTCCTTT. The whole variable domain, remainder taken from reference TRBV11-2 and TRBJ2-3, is EAGVAQSPRYKIIEKRQSVAFWCNPISGHATLYWYQQILGQGPKLLIQFQNNGVVDDSQLPKDRFSAERLKGVDSTLKIQPAKLEDSAVYLCASSQSTGGTEASFGPGTRLTVL.